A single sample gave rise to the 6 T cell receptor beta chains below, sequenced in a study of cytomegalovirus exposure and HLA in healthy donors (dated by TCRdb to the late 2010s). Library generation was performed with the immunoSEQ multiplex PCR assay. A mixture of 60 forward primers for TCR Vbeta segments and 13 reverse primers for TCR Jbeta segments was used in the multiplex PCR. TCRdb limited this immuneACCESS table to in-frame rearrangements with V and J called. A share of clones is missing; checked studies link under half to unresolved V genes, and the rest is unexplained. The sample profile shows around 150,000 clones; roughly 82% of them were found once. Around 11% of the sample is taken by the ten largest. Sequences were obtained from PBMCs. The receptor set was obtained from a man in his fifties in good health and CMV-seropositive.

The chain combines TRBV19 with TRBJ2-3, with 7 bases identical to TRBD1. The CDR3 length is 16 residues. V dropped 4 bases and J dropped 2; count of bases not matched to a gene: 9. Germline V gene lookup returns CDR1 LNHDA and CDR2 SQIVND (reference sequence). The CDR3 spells CASSRGTAGNTDTQYF. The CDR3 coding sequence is TGTGCCAGTAGTAGAGGGACAGCCGGGAACACAGATACGCAGTATTTT.

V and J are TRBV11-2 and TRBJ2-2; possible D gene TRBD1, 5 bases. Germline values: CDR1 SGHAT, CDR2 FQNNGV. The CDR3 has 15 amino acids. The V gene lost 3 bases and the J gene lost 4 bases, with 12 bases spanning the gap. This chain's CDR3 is CASSLQGSITGELFF. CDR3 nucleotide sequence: TGTGCCAGCAGCTTGCAGGGTTCGATCACCGGGGAGCTGTTTTTT.

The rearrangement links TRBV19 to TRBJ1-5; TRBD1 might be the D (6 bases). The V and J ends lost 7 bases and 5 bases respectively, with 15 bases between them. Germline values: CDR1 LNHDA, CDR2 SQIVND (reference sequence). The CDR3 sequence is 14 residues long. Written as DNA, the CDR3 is TGTGCCAGTACCACCACGACAGGATATCAGCCCCAGCATTTT. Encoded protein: CASTTTTGYQPQHF.

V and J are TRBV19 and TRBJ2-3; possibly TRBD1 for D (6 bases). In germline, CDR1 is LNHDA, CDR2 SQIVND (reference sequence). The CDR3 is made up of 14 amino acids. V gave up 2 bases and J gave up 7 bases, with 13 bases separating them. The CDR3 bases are TGTGCCAGTAGTATACTGGGGGCTGATAATACGCAGTATTTT. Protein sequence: CASSILGADNTQYF.

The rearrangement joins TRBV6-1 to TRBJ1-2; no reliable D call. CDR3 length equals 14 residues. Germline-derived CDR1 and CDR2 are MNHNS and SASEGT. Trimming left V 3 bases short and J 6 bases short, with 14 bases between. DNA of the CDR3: TGTGCCAGCAGTGAGTCCGGGGAAACGCATGGCTACACCTTC. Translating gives CASSESGETHGYTF.

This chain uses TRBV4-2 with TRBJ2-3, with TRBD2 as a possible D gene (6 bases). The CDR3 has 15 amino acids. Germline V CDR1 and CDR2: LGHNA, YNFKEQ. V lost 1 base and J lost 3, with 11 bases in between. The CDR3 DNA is TGTGCCAGCAGCCAAGGTTCGGCGGGAACAGATACGCAGTATTTT. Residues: CASSQGSAGTDTQYF.